This TCR beta chain was identified during a study of T cells after yellow fever vaccination. Across the study: Fractions of low cell number were prepared using SMART-Seq v4 Ultra Low Input.

Conversion of TCR transcripts into cDNA relied on 5'RACE template switching, which added a universal primer site and UMIs. Each CDR3 protein is one row after TCRdb ran MiXCR on the 5' RACE reads. In the table there are some 300,000 distinct CDR3 sequences, 8% to 9.5% of which are singletons. The study's findings and limits: Abundant clonotypes from the bulk population could have been carried over as contaminants into FACS-sorted repertoires.

The table lists this clonotype with many counts. The antigen is unknown. V was clipped by 5 bases and J by 5 bases, with 13 bases between them. In germline, CDR1 is SGHRS, CDR2 YFSETQ. The CDR3 covers 13 residues. Sequencing used PBMCs, obtained around 45 days after the first yellow fever vaccination. J is TRBJ2-5 and V is TRBV5-1, with D perhaps TRBD1 (5 bases). The receptor was isolated from a man aged 18 to 30 who received the YFV17D yellow fever vaccine. The CDR3 spells CASRLVAGETQYF. The CDR3 nucleotides are TGCGCCAGCAGGCTCGTAGCAGGGGAGACCCAGTACTTC.